These 17 T cell receptor beta chains originate from one sample sequenced in a study of technical replicates of blood from a handful of donors (dated by TCRdb to 2015 to 2018). The library was prepared using the immunoSEQ multiplex PCR assay. Held by TCRdb, this immuneACCESS table contains in-frame sequences only and omits some clones. Under half of the omission traces to an unresolved V gene where checked; the cause of the rest is unknown. The sample contains tens of thousands of clones, under 99% of them found a single time. Roughly 0.2% of the sample belongs to the ten largest clones. Specimen: T cells isolated from PBMCs. Source of these receptors: a human donor in good health.

V usage is TRBV5-4 and J usage is TRBJ1-1; a possible D gene is TRBD1 (5 bases). This CDR3 spans 14 amino acids. The germline V gene encodes CDR1 SGHNT and CDR2 YYREEE (reference sequence). Deletions cut 0 bases from V and 1 base from J, with 7 bases between. Written as DNA, the CDR3 is TGTGCCAGCAGCTTGGGGACATCGAACACTGAAGCTTTCTTT. It codes for CASSLGTSNTEAFF.

The V gene is TRBV2, the J gene TRBJ1-2, with 9 bases that match TRBD1. V dropped 7 bases and J dropped 3; count of bases not matched to a gene: 3. Looked up from germline, CDR1 is SNHLY and CDR2 is FYNNEI. CDR3 length equals 13 residues. CDR3 loop: CASMRTGDYGYTF. CDR3 DNA sequence: TGTGCCAGCATGAGGACAGGGGACTATGGCTACACCTTC.

About this clone itself: A junction end diverges from the germline sequence, so it may reflect a read error. The chain has TRBV28 and TRBJ1-2; 8 bases fit TRBD1. The CDR3 sequence is 15 residues long. The germline V gene has CDR1 MDHEN and CDR2 SYDVKM. The CDR3 sequence: CASRFRDRGFGGYTF. In DNA, the CDR3 is TGTGCCAGCCGTTTCCGAGACAGGGGTTTTGGGGGCTACACCTTC.

This clone appeared once. V is TRBV20-1 and J is TRBJ1-1; the D is unclear. Trimming cost V 5 bases and J 7 bases, with 11 bases left between them. Germline values: CDR1 DFQATT, CDR2 SNEGSKA (reference sequence). The CDR3 runs 11 residues. As DNA, the CDR3 is TGCAGTGCTTGGGTTACAGTTGAAGCTTTCTTT. Protein product: CSAWVTVEAFF.

The chain has TRBV28 and TRBJ2-5; TRBD1 aligns across 7 bases. CDR1 is MDHEN, CDR2 SYDVKM, per germline. This CDR3 contains 16 residues. V gave up 6 bases and J gave up 3 bases; unmatched junction bases: 13. The CDR3 nucleotides are TGTGCCAGCAGGAATCCCGGACAGGTCCTTGAAGAGACCCAGTACTTC. It encodes CASRNPGQVLEETQYF.

The chain couples TRBV29-1 to TRBJ2-6; D may be TRBD1 (5 bases). V shed 1 base and J shed 0 bases, with 7 bases lying between them. CDR3 length: 15 amino acids. Germline V CDR1 and CDR2: SQVTM, ANQGSEA. The CDR3 region is CSVEGQSSGANVLTF. CDR3 sequence (DNA): TGCAGCGTTGAAGGACAGAGCTCTGGGGCCAACGTCCTGACTTTC.

V usage is TRBV19 and J usage is TRBJ2-5; 13 nucleotides align to TRBD2. This CDR3 comprises 15 residues. The V gene's germline CDR1 is LNHDA and CDR2 SQIVND (reference sequence). V lost 4 bases, J lost 3 bases, and 2 bases stayed unmatched. The CDR3 bases are TGTGCCAGTAGTACCGGACTAGCGGGAGAAGAGACCCAGTACTTC. Translated, it gives CASSTGLAGEETQYF. The full variable domain, in which reference TRBV19 and TRBJ2-5 provide the parts outside the CDR3, is DGGITQSPKYLFRKEGQNVTLSCEQNLNHDAMYWYRQDPGQGLRLIYYSQIVNDFQKGDIAEGYSVSREKKESFPLTVTSAQKNPTAFYLCASSTGLAGEETQYFGPGTRLLVL.

The chain employs TRBV15 and TRBJ1-5, with D possibly TRBD1 on 6 matching bases. The CDR3 is made up of 14 amino acids. Trimming pared 3 bases from V and 6 bases from J, leaving 12 bases between. From germline, CDR1 is LNHNV and CDR2 YYDKDF (reference sequence). The CDR3 nucleotides are TGTGCCACCAGCAGGCCACAGGGACGTCAGCCCCAGCATTTT. It encodes CATSRPQGRQPQHF. Using reference TRBV15 and TRBJ1-5 for the parts outside the CDR3, the full variable domain is DAMVIQNPRYQVTQFGKPVTLSCSQTLNHNVMYWYQQKSSQAPKLLFHYYDKDFNNEADTPDNFQSRRPNTSFCFLDIRSPGLGDTAMYLCATSRPQGRQPQHFGDGTRLSIL.

The chain is built from TRBV9 and TRBJ2-5, with D possibly TRBD2 on 7 matching bases. The CDR3 covers 16 residues. Trimming took 3 bases from V and 5 from J, leaving 20 bases between them. From germline, CDR1 is SGDLS and CDR2 YYNGEE. The CDR3 loop reads CASSGGGSGGAETQYF. Here the CDR3 DNA reads TGTGCCAGCAGCGGGGGTGGATCGGGGGGCGCGGAGACCCAGTACTTC.

The chain joins TRBV28 to TRBJ2-3; 9 nucleotides agree with TRBD2. CDR1 is MDHEN, CDR2 SYDVKM, per germline. Germline trimming cut 2 bases from V and 5 bases from J; bases unmatched to any gene: 8. The CDR3 runs to 16 residues. The CDR3 nucleotides read TGTGCCAGCAGTTTAAGGGCGGGAGGGGTAGGAGATACGCAGTATTTT. Translated, it gives CASSLRAGGVGDTQYF. The full variable domain, completed using reference TRBV28 and TRBJ2-3, is DVKVTQSSRYLVKRTGEKVFLECVQDMDHENMFWYRQDPGLGLRLIYFSYDVKMKEKGDIPEGYSVSREKKERFSLILESASTNQTSMYLCASSLRAGGVGDTQYFGPGTRLTVL.

This clone was found once. The V call is TRBV11-2, the J call TRBJ2-1; D is possibly TRBD1 (6 bases). CDR3 size: 16 residues. Germline-derived CDR1 and CDR2 are SGHAT and FQNNGV. Trimming stripped 6 bases from V and 7 bases from J, with 22 bases between. CDR3 residues: CASRPRDRYIENEQFF. The CDR3 DNA reads as TGTGCCAGCAGACCTCGTGACAGGTATATCGAAAATGAGCAGTTCTTC.

The chain couples TRBV5-1 to TRBJ2-5; TRBD2 aligns across 9 bases. Germline-derived CDR1 and CDR2 are SGHRS and YFSETQ. This CDR3 region has 15 residues. Trimming at V came to 3 bases and at J to 5 bases, leaving 8 bases not matched to a gene. The CDR3 spells CASSWNSGSGETQYF. The CDR3 DNA follows: TGCGCCAGCAGCTGGAATAGCGGGAGTGGGGAGACCCAGTACTTC.

V gene TRBV29-1 combines with J gene TRBJ2-7; a possible D gene is TRBD1 (6 bases). The V gene lost 7 bases and the J gene lost 7 bases, with 23 bases spanning the gap. The CDR3 contains 14 residues. Germline V gene data show CDR1 as SQVTM and CDR2 as ANQGSEA. In DNA, the CDR3 is TGCAGCGCCCTAGGGCAGGGGCATTGGGAAGAGCAGTACTTC. This gives the protein CSALGQGHWEEQYF.

The gene calls are TRBV28 and TRBJ1-3; D unclear. The germline V gene encodes CDR1 MDHEN and CDR2 SYDVKM. V lost 8 bases to trimming and J lost 7 bases, with 9 bases between them. This CDR3 region has 11 residues. The chain's CDR3 is CASGEVNTIYF. CDR3 nucleotides: TGTGCCAGCGGGGAGGTCAACACCATATATTTT.

A single count supports this clone. The J gene is TRBJ1-3, the V gene TRBV19; the match to TRBD1 covers 8 bases. Germline V lookup: CDR1 LNHDA, CDR2 SQIVND (reference sequence). V lost 6 bases to trimming and J lost 0 bases; unmatched junction nucleotides: 4. The length of the CDR3 is 15 residues. CDR3 loop: CASSPTGGSGNTIYF. In DNA form, the CDR3 reads TGTGCCAGTAGCCCTACAGGGGGCTCTGGAAACACCATATATTTT.

The chain has TRBV5-5 and TRBJ1-2; 10 bases align to TRBD1. The CDR3 spans 18 residues. The junction had 8 bases not matched to a gene; V was cut back by 0 bases and J by 0 bases. The germline CDR1 and CDR2 sequences are SGHKS and YYEKEE (reference sequence). The CDR3 nucleotides are TGTGCCAGCAGCTTGGCCCCGGGACAGGGGACTACTAACTATGGCTACACCTTC. It yields the protein CASSLAPGQGTTNYGYTF.

The rearrangement joins TRBV5-1 to TRBJ1-3, with TRBD1 as a possible D gene (5 bases). The CDR3 has 16 amino acids. V gave up 0 bases and J gave up 4 bases, with 14 bases separating them. Germline CDR1 SGHRS, CDR2 YFSETQ. Here the CDR3 reads CASSLASGGSGNTIYF. The DNA for the CDR3 is TGCGCCAGCAGCTTGGCCTCGGGGGGATCCGGAAACACCATATATTTT.